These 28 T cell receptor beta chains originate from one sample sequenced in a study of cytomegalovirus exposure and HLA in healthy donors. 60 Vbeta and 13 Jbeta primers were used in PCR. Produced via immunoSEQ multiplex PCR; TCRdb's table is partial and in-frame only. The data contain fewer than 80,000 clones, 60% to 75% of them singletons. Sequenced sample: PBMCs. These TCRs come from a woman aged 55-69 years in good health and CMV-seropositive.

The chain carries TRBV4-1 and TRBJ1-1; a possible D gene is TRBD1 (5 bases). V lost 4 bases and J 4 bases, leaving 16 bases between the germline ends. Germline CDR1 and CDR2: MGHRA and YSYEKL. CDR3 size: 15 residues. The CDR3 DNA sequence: TGCGCCAGCAGCCCGAGGCAGGGTTACCTCACTGAAGCTTTCTTT. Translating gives CASSPRQGYLTEAFF.

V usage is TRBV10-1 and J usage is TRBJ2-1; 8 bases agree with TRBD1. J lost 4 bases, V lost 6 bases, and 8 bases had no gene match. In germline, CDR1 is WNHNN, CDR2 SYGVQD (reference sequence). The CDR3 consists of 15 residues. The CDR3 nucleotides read TGCGCCAGCAGCGACAGGGGCATGGGATACAATGAGCAGTTCTTC. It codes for CASSDRGMGYNEQFF.

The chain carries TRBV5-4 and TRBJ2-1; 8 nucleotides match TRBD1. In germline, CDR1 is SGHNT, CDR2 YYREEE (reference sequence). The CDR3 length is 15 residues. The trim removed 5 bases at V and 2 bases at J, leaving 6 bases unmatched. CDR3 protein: CASSQGQVAYNEQFF. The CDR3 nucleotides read TGTGCCAGCAGTCAGGGACAGGTCGCCTACAATGAGCAGTTCTTC.

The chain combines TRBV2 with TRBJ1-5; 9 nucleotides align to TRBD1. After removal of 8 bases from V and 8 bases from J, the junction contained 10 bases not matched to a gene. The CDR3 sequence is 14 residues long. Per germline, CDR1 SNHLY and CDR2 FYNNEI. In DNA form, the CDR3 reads TGTGCCAGCGAAAGGGGACAGGGCGTGAAGCCCCAGCATTTT. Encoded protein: CASERGQGVKPQHF. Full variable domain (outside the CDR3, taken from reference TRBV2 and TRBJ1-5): EPEVTQTPSHQVTQMGQEVILRCVPISNHLYFYWYRQILGQKVEFLVSFYNNEISEKSEIFDDQFSVERPDGSNFTLKIRSTKLEDSAMYFCASERGQGVKPQHFGDGTRLSIL.

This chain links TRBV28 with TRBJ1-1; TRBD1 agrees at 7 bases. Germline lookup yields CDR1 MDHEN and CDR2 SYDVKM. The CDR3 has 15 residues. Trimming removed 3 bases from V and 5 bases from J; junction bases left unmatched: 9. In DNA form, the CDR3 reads TGTGCCAGCAGTTTTCGTCCCAGCAGGGGGACTGAAGCTTTCTTT. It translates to CASSFRPSRGTEAFF.

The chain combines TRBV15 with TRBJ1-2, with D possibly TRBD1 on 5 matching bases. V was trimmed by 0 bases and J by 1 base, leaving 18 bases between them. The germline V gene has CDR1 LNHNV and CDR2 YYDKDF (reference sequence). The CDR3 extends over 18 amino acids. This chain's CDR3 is CATSRDRARALFNYGYTF. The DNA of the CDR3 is TGTGCCACCAGCAGAGATAGGGCCAGGGCATTGTTTAACTATGGCTACACCTTC.

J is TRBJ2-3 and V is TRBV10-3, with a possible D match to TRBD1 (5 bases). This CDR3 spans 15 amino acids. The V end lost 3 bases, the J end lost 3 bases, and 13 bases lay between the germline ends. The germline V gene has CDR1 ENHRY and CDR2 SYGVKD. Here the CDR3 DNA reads TGTGCCATCAGTGACTCCCTTCGACAGACAGATACGCAGTATTTT. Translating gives CAISDSLRQTDTQYF.

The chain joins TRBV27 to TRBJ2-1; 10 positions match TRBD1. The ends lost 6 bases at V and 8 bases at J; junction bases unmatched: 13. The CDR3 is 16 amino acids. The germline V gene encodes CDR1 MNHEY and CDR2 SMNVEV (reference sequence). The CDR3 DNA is TGTGCCAGCAGCACTCAGACAGGGGGCTTTATGTATGAGCAGTTCTTC. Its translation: CASSTQTGGFMYEQFF.

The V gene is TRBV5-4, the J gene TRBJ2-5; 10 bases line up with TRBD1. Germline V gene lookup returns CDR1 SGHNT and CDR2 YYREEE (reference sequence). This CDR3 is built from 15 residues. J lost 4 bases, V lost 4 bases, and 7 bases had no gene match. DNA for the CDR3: TGTGCCAGCAGCAACCGGGACAGGGGAAGAGAGACCCAGTACTTC. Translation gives CASSNRDRGRETQYF.

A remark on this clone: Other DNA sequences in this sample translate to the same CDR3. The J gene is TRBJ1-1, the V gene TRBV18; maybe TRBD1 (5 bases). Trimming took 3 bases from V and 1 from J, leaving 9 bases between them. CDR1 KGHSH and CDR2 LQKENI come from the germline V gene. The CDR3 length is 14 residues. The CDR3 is CASSPGQGNTEAFF. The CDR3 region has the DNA TGTGCCAGCTCACCGGGGCAGGGGAACACTGAAGCTTTCTTT. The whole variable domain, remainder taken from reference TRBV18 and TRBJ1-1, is NAGVMQNPRHLVRRRGQEARLRCSPMKGHSHVYWYRQLPEEGLKFMVYLQKENIIDESGMPKERFSAEFPKEGPSILRIQQVVRGDSAAYFCASSPGQGNTEAFFGQGTRLTVV.

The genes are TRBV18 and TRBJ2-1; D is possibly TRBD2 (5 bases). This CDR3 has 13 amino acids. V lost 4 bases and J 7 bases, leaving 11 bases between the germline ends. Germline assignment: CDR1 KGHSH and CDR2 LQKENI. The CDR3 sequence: CASSRPRGNEQFF. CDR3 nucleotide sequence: TGTGCCAGCTCACGGCCCCGGGGAAATGAGCAGTTCTTC. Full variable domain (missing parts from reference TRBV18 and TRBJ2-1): NAGVMQNPRHLVRRRGQEARLRCSPMKGHSHVYWYRQLPEEGLKFMVYLQKENIIDESGMPKERFSAEFPKEGPSILRIQQVVRGDSAAYFCASSRPRGNEQFFGPGTRLTVL.

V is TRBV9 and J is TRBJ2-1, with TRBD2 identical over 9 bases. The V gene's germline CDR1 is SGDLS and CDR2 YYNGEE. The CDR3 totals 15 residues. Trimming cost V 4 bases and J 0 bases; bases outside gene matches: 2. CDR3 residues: CASSISGSSYNEQFF. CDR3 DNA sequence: TGTGCCAGCAGCATTAGCGGGAGCTCCTACAATGAGCAGTTCTTC.

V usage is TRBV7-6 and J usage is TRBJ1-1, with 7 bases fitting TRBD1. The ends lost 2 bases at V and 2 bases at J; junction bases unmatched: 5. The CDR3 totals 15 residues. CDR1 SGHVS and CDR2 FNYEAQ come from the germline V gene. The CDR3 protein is CASSLTAGGNTEAFF. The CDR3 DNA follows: TGTGCCAGCAGCTTAACAGCAGGGGGAAACACTGAAGCTTTCTTT. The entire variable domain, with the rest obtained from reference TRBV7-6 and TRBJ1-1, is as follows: GAGVSQSPRYKVTKRGQDVALRCDPISGHVSLYWYRQALGQGPEFLTYFNYEAQQDKSGLPNDRFSAERPEGSISTLTIQRTEQRDSAMYRCASSLTAGGNTEAFFGQGTRLTVV.

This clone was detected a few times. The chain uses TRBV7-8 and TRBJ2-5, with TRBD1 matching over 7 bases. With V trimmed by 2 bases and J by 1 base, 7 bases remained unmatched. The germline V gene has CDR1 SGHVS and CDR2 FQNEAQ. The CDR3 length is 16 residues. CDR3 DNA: TGTGCCAGCAGCTTACGCTACAGACAGGGCCAAGAGACCCAGTACTTC. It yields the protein CASSLRYRQGQETQYF. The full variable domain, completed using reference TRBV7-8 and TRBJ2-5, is GAGVSQSPRYKVAKRGQDVALRCDPISGHVSLFWYQQALGQGPEFLTYFQNEAQLDKSGLPSDRFFAERPEGSVSTLKIQRTQQEDSAVYLCASSLRYRQGQETQYFGPGTRLLVL.

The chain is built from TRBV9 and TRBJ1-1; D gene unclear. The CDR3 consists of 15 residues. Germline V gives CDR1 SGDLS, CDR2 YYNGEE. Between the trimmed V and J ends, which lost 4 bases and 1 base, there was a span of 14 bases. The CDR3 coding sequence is TGTGCCAGCAGCCCCCGCGGTAGCGGGAACACTGAAGCTTTCTTT. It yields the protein CASSPRGSGNTEAFF.

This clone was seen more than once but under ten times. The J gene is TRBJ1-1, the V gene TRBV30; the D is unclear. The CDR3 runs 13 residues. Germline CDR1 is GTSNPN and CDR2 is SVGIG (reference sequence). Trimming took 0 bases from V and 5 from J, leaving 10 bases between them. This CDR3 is CAWSVRGDTEAFF. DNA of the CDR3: TGTGCCTGGAGTGTTAGAGGAGATACTGAAGCTTTCTTT.

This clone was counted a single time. This chain's CDR3 is CASSQQGAGTEAFF. The CDR3 nucleotides read TGTGCCAGCTCACAACAGGGGGCCGGCACTGAAGCTTTCTTT. The chain carries TRBV18 and TRBJ1-1, with 9 bases aligning to TRBD1. Germline CDR1 KGHSH, CDR2 LQKENI. The CDR3 contains 14 residues. With V trimmed by 4 bases and J by 4 bases, 4 bases remained unmatched.

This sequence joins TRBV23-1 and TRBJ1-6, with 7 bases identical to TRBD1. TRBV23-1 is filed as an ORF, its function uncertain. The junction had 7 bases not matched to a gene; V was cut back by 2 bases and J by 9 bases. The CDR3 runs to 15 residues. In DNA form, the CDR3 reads TGCGCCAGCAGTCAACCCGGGACAGAAAGTTCACCCCTCCACTTT. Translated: CASSQPGTESSPLHF.

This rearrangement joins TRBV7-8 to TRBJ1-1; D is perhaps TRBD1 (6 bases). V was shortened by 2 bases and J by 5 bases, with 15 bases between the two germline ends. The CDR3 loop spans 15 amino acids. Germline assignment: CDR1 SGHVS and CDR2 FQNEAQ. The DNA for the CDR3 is TGTGCCAGCAGCTTATTTGTGGGGGCGAGGACTGAAGCTTTCTTT. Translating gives CASSLFVGARTEAFF.

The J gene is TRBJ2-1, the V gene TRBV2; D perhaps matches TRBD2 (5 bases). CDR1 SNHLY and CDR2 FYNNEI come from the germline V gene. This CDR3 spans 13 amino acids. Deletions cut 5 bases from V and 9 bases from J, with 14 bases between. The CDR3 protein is CASSSLGGSEQFF. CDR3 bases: TGTGCCAGCAGTAGTCTGGGTGGGAGTGAGCAGTTCTTC.

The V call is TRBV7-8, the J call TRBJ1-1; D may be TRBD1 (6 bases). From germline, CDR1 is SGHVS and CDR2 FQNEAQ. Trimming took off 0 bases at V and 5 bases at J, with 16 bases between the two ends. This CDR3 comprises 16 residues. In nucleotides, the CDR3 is TGTGCCAGCAGCTTAGCCAGGGGTATAGTGGGGACTGAAGCTTTCTTT. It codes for CASSLARGIVGTEAFF.

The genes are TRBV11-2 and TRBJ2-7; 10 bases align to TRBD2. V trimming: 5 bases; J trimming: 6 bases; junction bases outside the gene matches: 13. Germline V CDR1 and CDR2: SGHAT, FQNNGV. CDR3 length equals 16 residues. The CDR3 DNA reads TGTGCCAGCAGCCCCCGGACGACTAGCGGGCTCGGCGAGCAGTACTTC. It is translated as CASSPRTTSGLGEQYF.

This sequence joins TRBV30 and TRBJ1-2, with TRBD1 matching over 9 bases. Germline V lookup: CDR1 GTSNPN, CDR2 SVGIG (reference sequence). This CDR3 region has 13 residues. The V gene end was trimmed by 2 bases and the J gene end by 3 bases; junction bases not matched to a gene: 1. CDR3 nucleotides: TGTGCCTGGAGTTGGACAGGGGACTATGGCTACACCTTC. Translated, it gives CAWSWTGDYGYTF.

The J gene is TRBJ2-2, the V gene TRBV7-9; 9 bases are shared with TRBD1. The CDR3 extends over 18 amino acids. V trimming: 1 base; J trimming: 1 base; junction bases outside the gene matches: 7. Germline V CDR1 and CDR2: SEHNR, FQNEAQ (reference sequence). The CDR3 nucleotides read TGTGCCAGCAGCTTAGGGCTGTTGGGACAGGGGAACACCGGGGAGCTGTTTTTT. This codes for CASSLGLLGQGNTGELFF. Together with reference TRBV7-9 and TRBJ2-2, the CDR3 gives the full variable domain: DTGVSQNPRHKITKRGQNVTFRCDPISEHNRLYWYRQTLGQGPEFLTYFQNEAQLEKSRLLSDRFSAERPKGSFSTLEIQRTEQGDSAMYLCASSLGLLGQGNTGELFFGEGSRLTVL.

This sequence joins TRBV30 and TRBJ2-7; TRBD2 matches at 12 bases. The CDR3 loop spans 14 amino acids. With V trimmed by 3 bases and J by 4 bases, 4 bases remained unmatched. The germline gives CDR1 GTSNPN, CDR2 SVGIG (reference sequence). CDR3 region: CAWRTSGSRYEQYF. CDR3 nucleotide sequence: TGTGCCTGGAGGACTAGCGGGAGTAGGTACGAGCAGTACTTC.

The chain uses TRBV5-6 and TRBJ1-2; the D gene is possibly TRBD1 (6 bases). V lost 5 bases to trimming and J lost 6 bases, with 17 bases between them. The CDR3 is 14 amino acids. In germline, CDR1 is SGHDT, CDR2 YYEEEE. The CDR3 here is CASSQISRGDGYTF. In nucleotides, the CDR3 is TGTGCCAGCAGTCAGATAAGCAGGGGTGATGGCTACACCTTC.

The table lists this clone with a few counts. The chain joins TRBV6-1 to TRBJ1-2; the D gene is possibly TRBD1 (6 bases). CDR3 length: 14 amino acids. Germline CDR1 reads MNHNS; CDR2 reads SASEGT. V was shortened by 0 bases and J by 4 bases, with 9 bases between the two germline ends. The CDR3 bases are TGTGCCAGCAGTGAAGCAGGGGGGGGCTATGGCTACACCTTC. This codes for CASSEAGGGYGYTF.

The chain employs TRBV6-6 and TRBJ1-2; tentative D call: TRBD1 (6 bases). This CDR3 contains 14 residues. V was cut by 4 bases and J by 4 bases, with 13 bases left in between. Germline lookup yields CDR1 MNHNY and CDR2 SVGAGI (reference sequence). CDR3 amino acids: CASSWDIRSYGYTF. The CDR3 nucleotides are TGTGCCAGCAGTTGGGACATCCGCTCCTATGGCTACACCTTC.